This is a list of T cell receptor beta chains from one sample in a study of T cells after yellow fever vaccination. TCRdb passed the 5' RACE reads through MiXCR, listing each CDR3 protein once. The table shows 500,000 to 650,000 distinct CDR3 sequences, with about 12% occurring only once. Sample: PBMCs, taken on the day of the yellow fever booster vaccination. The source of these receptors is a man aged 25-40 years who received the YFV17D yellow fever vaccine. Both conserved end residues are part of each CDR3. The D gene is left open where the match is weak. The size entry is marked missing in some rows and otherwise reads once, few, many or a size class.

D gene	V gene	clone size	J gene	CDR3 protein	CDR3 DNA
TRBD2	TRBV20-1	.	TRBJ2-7	CSGPGQGLAGQSSYEQYF	TGCAGTGGACCAGGTCAAGGTCTAGCGGGACAGAGCTCCTACGAGCAGTACTTC
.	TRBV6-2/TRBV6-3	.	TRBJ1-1	CASSNQGFVAFF	TGTGCCAGCAGTAACCAGGGTTTTGTCGCTTTCTTT
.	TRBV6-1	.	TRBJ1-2	CASSTTFAGSYGYTF	TGTGCCAGCAGCACAACTTTTGCAGGTTCCTATGGCTACACCTTC
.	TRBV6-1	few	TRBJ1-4	CASSPSPATNEKLFF	TGTGCCAGCAGTCCCAGTCCTGCAACTAATGAAAAACTGTTTTTT
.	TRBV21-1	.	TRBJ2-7	CASSTSSGTLKSRYEQYF	TGTGCCAGCAGCACCTCAAGCGGGACCCTTAAAAGCCGCTACGAGCAGTACTTC
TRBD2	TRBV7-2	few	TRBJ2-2	CASSLVGGRAGIGELFF	TGTGCCAGCAGCTTAGTTGGCGGGAGGGCCGGGATCGGGGAGCTGTTTTTT
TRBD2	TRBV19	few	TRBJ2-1	CASSPDPPGLASNEQFF	TGTGCCAGTAGTCCAGATCCTCCGGGACTAGCTTCCAATGAGCAGTTCTTC
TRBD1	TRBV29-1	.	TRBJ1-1	CSVGGTGRGTEAFF	TGCAGCGTTGGGGGGACAGGGCGAGGGACTGAAGCTTTCTTT
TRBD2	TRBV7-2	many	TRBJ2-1	CASSRDYNNEQFF	TGTGCCAGCAGTAGGGACTACAACAATGAGCAGTTCTTC
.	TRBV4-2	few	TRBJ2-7	CASSQLDPDYEQYF	TGTGCCAGCAGCCAGTTGGACCCAGACTACGAGCAGTACTTC
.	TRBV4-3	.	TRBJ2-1	CASSQEAPSSYNEQFF	TGCGCCAGCAGCCAAGAAGCCCCGAGCTCCTACAATGAGCAGTTCTTC
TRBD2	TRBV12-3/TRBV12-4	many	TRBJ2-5	CASSSVSGETQYF	TGTGCCAGCAGCTCCGTTAGCGGGGAGACCCAGTACTTC
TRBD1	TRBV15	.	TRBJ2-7	CATSRDVTGNYEQYF	TGTGCCACCAGCAGAGATGTGACAGGGAACTACGAGCAGTACTTC
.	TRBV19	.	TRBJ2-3	CASSIRSETDTQYF	TGTGCCAGTAGTATAAGGTCCGAAACAGATACGCAGTATTTT
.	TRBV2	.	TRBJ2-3	CASSEYAGPTDTQYF	TGTGCCAGCAGTGAGTACGCAGGACCCACAGATACGCAGTATTTT
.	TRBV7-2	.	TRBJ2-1	CASSSWGGTFYNEQFF	TGTGCCAGCAGCTCGTGGGGTGGGACTTTCTACAATGAGCAGTTCTTC
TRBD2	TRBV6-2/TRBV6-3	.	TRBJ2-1	CASSYSGLAGEQFF	TGTGCCAGCAGTTACTCTGGACTAGCAGGGGAGCAGTTCTTC
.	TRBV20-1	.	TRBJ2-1	CSARGGAVSSYNEQFF	TGCAGTGCTAGAGGGGGGGCGGTTAGCTCCTACAATGAGCAGTTCTTC